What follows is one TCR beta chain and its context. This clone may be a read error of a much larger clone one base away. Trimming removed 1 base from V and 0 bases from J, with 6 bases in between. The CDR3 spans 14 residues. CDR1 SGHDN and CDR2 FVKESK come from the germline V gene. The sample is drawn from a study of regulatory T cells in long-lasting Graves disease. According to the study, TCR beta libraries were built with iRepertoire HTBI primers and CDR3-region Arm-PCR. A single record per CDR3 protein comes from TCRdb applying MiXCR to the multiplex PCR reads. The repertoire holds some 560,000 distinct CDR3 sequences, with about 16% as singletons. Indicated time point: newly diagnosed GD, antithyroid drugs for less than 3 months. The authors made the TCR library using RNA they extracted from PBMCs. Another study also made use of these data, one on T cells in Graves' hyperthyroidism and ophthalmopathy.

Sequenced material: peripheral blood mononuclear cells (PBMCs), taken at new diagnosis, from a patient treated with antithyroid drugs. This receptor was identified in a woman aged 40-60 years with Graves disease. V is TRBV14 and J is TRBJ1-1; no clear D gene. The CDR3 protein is CASSQGSLNTEAFF. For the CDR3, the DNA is TGTGCCAGCAGCCAAGGGTCCCTGAACACTGAAGCTTTCTTT. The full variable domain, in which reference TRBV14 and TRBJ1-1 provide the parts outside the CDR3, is EAGVTQFPSHSVIEKGQTVTLRCDPISGHDNLYWYRRVMGKEIKFLLHFVKESKQDESGMPNNRFLAERTGGTYSTLKVQPAELEDSGVYFCASSQGSLNTEAFFGQGTRLTVV.